This T cell receptor (beta chain) derives from a study of early T cells in non-severe SARS-CoV-2 infection. Study information: Bulk RNA taken from unsorted whole blood was sequenced, leaving chains unpaired.

The CDR3 is 17 amino acids. Trimming took 0 bases from V and 0 from J, leaving 17 bases between them. Germline-derived CDR1 and CDR2 are DFQATT and SNEGSKA (reference sequence). One entry per CDR3 protein results from TCRdb running MiXCR on the 5' RACE reads. The table includes 62,000 or so distinct CDR3 sequences, 7% to 10% detected once. This sequence joins TRBV20-1 and TRBJ1-1, with D maybe TRBD1 (5 bases). This receptor was taken from an adult who was a healthcare worker with PCR-confirmed SARS-CoV-2 infection or an uninfected control (not recorded which). Material: whole blood, obtained at baseline. This CDR3 is CSARDRGRGGMNTEAFF. In DNA, the CDR3 is TGCAGTGCTAGAGACCGGGGGAGGGGAGGTATGAACACTGAAGCTTTCTTT.